The source of this T cell receptor beta chain is a study of cytomegalovirus exposure and HLA in healthy donors. CDR3 length equals 16 residues. In germline, CDR1 is LGHNA, CDR2 YSLEER. The PCR used 60 Vbeta and 13 Jbeta primers. Profiling relied on immunoSEQ multiplex PCR, and the TCRdb table lists in-frame clones only, not all of them. The table for this sample gives about 70,000 clones. As regards this clone: A junction boundary mismatches the germline segment, possibly from a read error.

The specimen was PBMCs. The chain links TRBV4-3 to TRBJ2-3; the D gene is possibly TRBD2 (7 bases). This clonotype originated in a female donor in good health and CMV-seropositive. The CDR3 DNA reads as TGCGCCAGCAGCCAAGATTTTAGAGGGGGGGCCGATAAGCAGTATTTT. Protein: CASSQDFRGGADKQYF.